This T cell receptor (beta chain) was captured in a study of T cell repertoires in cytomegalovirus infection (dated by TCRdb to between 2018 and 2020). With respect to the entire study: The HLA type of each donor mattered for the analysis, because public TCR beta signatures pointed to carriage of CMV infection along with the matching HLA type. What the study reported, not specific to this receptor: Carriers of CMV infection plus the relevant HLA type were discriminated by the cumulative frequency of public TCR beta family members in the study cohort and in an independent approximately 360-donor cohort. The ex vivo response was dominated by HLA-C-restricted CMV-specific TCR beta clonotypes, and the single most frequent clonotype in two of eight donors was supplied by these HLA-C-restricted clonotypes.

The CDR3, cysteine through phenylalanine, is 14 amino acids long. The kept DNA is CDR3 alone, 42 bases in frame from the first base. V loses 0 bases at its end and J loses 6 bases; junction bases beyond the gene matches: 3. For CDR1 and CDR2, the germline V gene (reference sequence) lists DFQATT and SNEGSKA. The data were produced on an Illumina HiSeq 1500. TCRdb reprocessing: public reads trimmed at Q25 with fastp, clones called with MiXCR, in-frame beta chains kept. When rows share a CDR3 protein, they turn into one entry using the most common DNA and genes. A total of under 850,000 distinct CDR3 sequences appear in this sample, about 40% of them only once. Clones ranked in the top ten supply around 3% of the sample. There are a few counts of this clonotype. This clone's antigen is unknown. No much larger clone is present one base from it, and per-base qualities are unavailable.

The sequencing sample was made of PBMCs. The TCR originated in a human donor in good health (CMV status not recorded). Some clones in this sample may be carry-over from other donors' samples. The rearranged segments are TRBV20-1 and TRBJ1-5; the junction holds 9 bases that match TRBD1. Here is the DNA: TGCAGTGCTAGAGATGCGGGACAGGGTCAGCCCCAGCATTTT. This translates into CSARDAGQGQPQHF.